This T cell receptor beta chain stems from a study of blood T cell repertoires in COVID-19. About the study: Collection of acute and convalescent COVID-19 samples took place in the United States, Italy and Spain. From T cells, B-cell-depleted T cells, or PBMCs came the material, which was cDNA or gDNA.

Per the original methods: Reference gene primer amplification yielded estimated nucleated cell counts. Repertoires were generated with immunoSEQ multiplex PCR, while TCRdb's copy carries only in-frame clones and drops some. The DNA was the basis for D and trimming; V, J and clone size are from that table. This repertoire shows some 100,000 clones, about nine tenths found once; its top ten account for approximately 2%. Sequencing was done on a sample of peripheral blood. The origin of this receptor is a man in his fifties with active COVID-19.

The CDR3 is CASEQLQGESGNTIYF. The CDR3 region has the DNA TGTGCCAGCGAGCAGTTACAGGGGGAATCTGGAAACACCATATATTTT. The V and J genes are TRBV5-6 and TRBJ1-3; 8 nucleotides match TRBD1. Germline CDR1 and CDR2: SGHDT and YYEEEE. Trimming cost V 7 bases and J 1 base; bases outside gene matches: 10. The CDR3 has 16 residues.